The entry below describes one T cell receptor (beta chain). Regarding time point: pretreatment peripheral blood. Sequencing used immunoSEQ multiplex PCR; TCRdb keeps in-frame clones, though not all of them. The repertoire holds tens of thousands of clones, with 65% to 85% as singletons. These data originate in a study of PD-L1 blockade in urothelial cancer. Germline V gene sequence: CDR1 MDHEN, CDR2 SYDVKM. The V gene lost 6 bases and the J gene lost 8 bases, with 25 bases spanning the gap. This CDR3 comprises 17 residues. The sequencing used PBMCs, collected around atezolizumab (anti-PD-L1) treatment. This rearrangement joins TRBV28 to TRBJ1-4; D remains ambiguous. The TCR comes from a woman in her 70s with urothelial cancer. CDR3 residues: CASSLSRKLRWWEKLFF. The CDR3 coding sequence is TGTGCCAGCAGCCTCTCACGAAAGCTCCGATGGTGGGAAAAACTGTTTTTT.